Listed below are T cell receptor beta chains from one sample, sequenced in a study of blood T cell repertoires in COVID-19. Data came from immunoSEQ multiplex PCR; TCRdb stores just in-frame clones and leaves some out. The sample lists around 200,000 clones; around 75% were seen once. Sequencing input: peripheral blood. The origin of the receptors is a woman aged 40 to 49 with COVID-19, enrolled during active disease. Each CDR3 is given with its conserved first and last residue. Fields, in order: D gene, clone size, J gene, V gene, CDR3 DNA, CDR3 protein. A D gene is named only where the DNA matches it firmly. Expanded clones get a size class; other rows say once, few or many, or leave the size out.

d_call: TRBD2; clone_size: NA; j_call: TRBJ2-3; v_call: TRBV7-9; cdr3_nt: TGTGCCAGCAGCTTAGTAGCGGGGGAGTACACAGATACGCAGTATTTT; cdr3_aa: CASSLVAGEYTDTQYF
d_call: NA; clone_size: NA; j_call: TRBJ2-7; v_call: TRBV2; cdr3_nt: TGTGCCAGCAGTGAATGGCTGACCTACGAGCAGTACTTC; cdr3_aa: CASSEWLTYEQYF
d_call: NA; clone_size: NA; j_call: TRBJ2-1; v_call: TRBV19; cdr3_nt: TGTGCCAGTAGTATAGCCGTCTCCTACAATGAGCAGTTCTTC; cdr3_aa: CASSIAVSYNEQFF
d_call: NA; clone_size: few; j_call: TRBJ1-2; v_call: TRBV28; cdr3_nt: TGTGCCAGCAGTCGCGGGAAGGGCACTTATGGCTACACCTTC; cdr3_aa: CASSRGKGTYGYTF
d_call: TRBD1; clone_size: NA; j_call: TRBJ1-1; v_call: TRBV11-2; cdr3_nt: TGTGCCAGCAGCTCCAGGGGGCTCGACACTGAAGCTTTCTTT; cdr3_aa: CASSSRGLDTEAFF
d_call: NA; clone_size: NA; j_call: TRBJ1-5; v_call: TRBV6-1; cdr3_nt: TGTGCCAGCAGTGAGTCAGGGGCAGGCAATCAGCCCCAGCATTTT; cdr3_aa: CASSESGAGNQPQHF
d_call: NA; clone_size: NA; j_call: TRBJ2-7; v_call: TRBV18; cdr3_nt: TGTGCCAGCTCACCGGAGGCTGGCTCCTACGAGCAGTACTTC; cdr3_aa: CASSPEAGSYEQYF
d_call: NA; clone_size: once; j_call: TRBJ2-3; v_call: TRBV7-8; cdr3_nt: TGTGCCAGCAGCTTCCACGGACTTTCTAGCACAGATACGCAGTATTTT; cdr3_aa: CASSFHGLSSTDTQYF
d_call: TRBD1; clone_size: once; j_call: TRBJ2-2; v_call: TRBV11-2; cdr3_nt: TGTGCCAGCAGCCCTTTACCGGGACAGGGAACGTACACCGGGGAGCTGTTTTTT; cdr3_aa: CASSPLPGQGTYTGELFF
d_call: TRBD2; clone_size: NA; j_call: TRBJ2-7; v_call: TRBV10-3; cdr3_nt: TGTGCCACCTATCCGGGACTAGCGGGAGAAGAGCAGTACTTC; cdr3_aa: CATYPGLAGEEQYF
d_call: TRBD1; clone_size: few; j_call: TRBJ1-5; v_call: TRBV2; cdr3_nt: TGTGCCAGCAGTCGGGACAGGGATCAGCCCCAGCATTTT; cdr3_aa: CASSRDRDQPQHF
d_call: NA; clone_size: NA; j_call: TRBJ1-4; v_call: TRBV9; cdr3_nt: TGTGCCAGCAGCGAAACGGGGGTGCAAAAACTGTTTTTT; cdr3_aa: CASSETGVQKLFF
d_call: NA; clone_size: few; j_call: TRBJ1-5; v_call: TRBV18; cdr3_nt: TGTGCCAGCCGGGAAGGGAGAAATCAGCCCCAGCATTTT; cdr3_aa: CASREGRNQPQHF
d_call: TRBD1; clone_size: NA; j_call: TRBJ1-2; v_call: TRBV5-1; cdr3_nt: TGCGCCAGCAGCTTGGACAGGGGCGGCTACACCTTC; cdr3_aa: CASSLDRGGYTF
d_call: TRBD2; clone_size: few; j_call: TRBJ2-3; v_call: TRBV5-4; cdr3_nt: TGTGCCAGCAGCTCTAGGACTAGCGGGGTGGATACGCAGTATTTT; cdr3_aa: CASSSRTSGVDTQYF
d_call: NA; clone_size: NA; j_call: TRBJ2-7; v_call: TRBV12-1; cdr3_nt: TGTGCCAGCATTACGAGGACAGACCTGTCCTACGAGCAGTACTTC; cdr3_aa: CASITRTDLSYEQYF
d_call: NA; clone_size: NA; j_call: TRBJ1-1; v_call: TRBV7-3; cdr3_nt: TGTGCCAGCAGCACAGGGTTGGACACTGAAGCTTTCTTT; cdr3_aa: CASSTGLDTEAFF
d_call: NA; clone_size: once; j_call: TRBJ2-2; v_call: TRBV29-1; cdr3_nt: TGCAGCGTCGGACAGAACACCGGGGAGCTGTTTTTT; cdr3_aa: CSVGQNTGELFF
d_call: NA; clone_size: NA; j_call: TRBJ1-1; v_call: TRBV15; cdr3_nt: TGTGCCACCAGCAGACTTCCACAAGCTGAAGCTTTCTTT; cdr3_aa: CATSRLPQAEAFF
d_call: NA; clone_size: NA; j_call: TRBJ2-3; v_call: TRBV12-5; cdr3_nt: TGTGCTAGTGGTTACCACGAGTCCACAGATACGCAGTATTTT; cdr3_aa: CASGYHESTDTQYF
d_call: NA; clone_size: NA; j_call: TRBJ2-2; v_call: TRBV5-4; cdr3_nt: TGTGCCAGCAGGGCAGGTGGCGGGGCGAACACCGGGGAGCTGTTTTTT; cdr3_aa: CASRAGGGANTGELFF
d_call: NA; clone_size: NA; j_call: TRBJ1-1; v_call: TRBV27; cdr3_nt: TGTGCCAGCAGTTTACGGTGGAACACTGAAGCTTTCTTT; cdr3_aa: CASSLRWNTEAFF
d_call: NA; clone_size: NA; j_call: TRBJ2-7; v_call: TRBV21-1; cdr3_nt: TGTGCCAGCAGCAAACAAAACGGGGGAATTTACGAGCAGTACTTC; cdr3_aa: CASSKQNGGIYEQYF
d_call: TRBD1; clone_size: NA; j_call: TRBJ1-2; v_call: TRBV11-2; cdr3_nt: TGTGCCAGCAGCTTAACCCGGACAGGGGGGACGTATGGCTACACCTTC; cdr3_aa: CASSLTRTGGTYGYTF
d_call: NA; clone_size: NA; j_call: TRBJ1-1; v_call: TRBV7-2; cdr3_nt: TGTGCCAGCAGCTTAGGGCAGGTAGACACTGAAGCTTTCTTT; cdr3_aa: CASSLGQVDTEAFF
d_call: NA; clone_size: NA; j_call: TRBJ1-2; v_call: TRBV6-5; cdr3_nt: TGTGCCAGCAGCCCCTTGGTAGGAGCTAACTATGGCTACACCTTC; cdr3_aa: CASSPLVGANYGYTF
d_call: TRBD1; clone_size: NA; j_call: TRBJ1-2; v_call: TRBV7-2; cdr3_nt: TGTGCCAGCAGCTTGACAGGGGGGACTCGGGGCTACACCTTC; cdr3_aa: CASSLTGGTRGYTF
d_call: TRBD1; clone_size: NA; j_call: TRBJ2-5; v_call: TRBV5-4; cdr3_nt: TGTGCCAGCAGCCGGGACAGGGAGACCCAGTACTTC; cdr3_aa: CASSRDRETQYF
d_call: NA; clone_size: NA; j_call: TRBJ1-2; v_call: TRBV2; cdr3_nt: TGTGCCAGCAGTGAAGCTGACAGTGGATATGGCTACACCTTC; cdr3_aa: CASSEADSGYGYTF
d_call: TRBD1; clone_size: NA; j_call: TRBJ2-7; v_call: TRBV6-5; cdr3_nt: TGTGCCAGCAGGAGAACAGGGGCCGACTACGAGCAGTACTTC; cdr3_aa: CASRRTGADYEQYF
d_call: NA; clone_size: NA; j_call: TRBJ2-5; v_call: TRBV18; cdr3_nt: TGTGCCAGCTCACCTCAGGACAGTATTACGGAAGAGACCCAGTACTTC; cdr3_aa: CASSPQDSITEETQYF
d_call: NA; clone_size: once; j_call: TRBJ2-2; v_call: TRBV2; cdr3_nt: TGTGCCAGCAGGCGGCAGTCCGGGGAGCTGTTTTTT; cdr3_aa: CASRRQSGELFF
d_call: TRBD1; clone_size: NA; j_call: TRBJ2-1; v_call: TRBV3-1/TRBV3-2; cdr3_nt: TGTGCCAGCAGCCTCCCAGGACAGGGTCGCGATGAGCAGTTCTTC; cdr3_aa: CASSLPGQGRDEQFF
d_call: TRBD2; clone_size: NA; j_call: TRBJ2-2; v_call: TRBV9; cdr3_nt: TGTGCCAGCAGCGTAGCGGGGGGGTACACCGGGGAGCTGTTTTTT; cdr3_aa: CASSVAGGYTGELFF
d_call: NA; clone_size: NA; j_call: TRBJ2-1; v_call: TRBV5-8; cdr3_nt: TGTGCCAGCAGCTTCCTCTTTACCACATTACAGTTCTTC; cdr3_aa: CASSFLFTTLQFF
d_call: TRBD1; clone_size: few; j_call: TRBJ1-1; v_call: TRBV5-4; cdr3_nt: TGTGCCAGCAGCGGAGGGACAGGGGGCAGCACTGAAGCTTTCTTT; cdr3_aa: CASSGGTGGSTEAFF